The T cell receptor beta chain under discussion was sequenced for a study of cytomegalovirus exposure and HLA in healthy donors. The CDR3 totals 15 residues. V was clipped by 5 bases and J by 4 bases; unmatched bases: 9. The germline V gene encodes CDR1 MNHNY and CDR2 SVGAGI (reference sequence). The primer mix had 60 Vbeta and 13 Jbeta primers. The assay was immunoSEQ multiplex PCR, and TCRdb's table has in-frame clones only and misses some. Of 110,000 or so clones in the sample, roughly 70% were seen once. At sampling all donors were nominally healthy, likely with unrecorded immune exposures. Material for sequencing was PBMCs. The sequence derives from a man between 18 and 29 years old in good health and CMV-seropositive. The J gene is TRBJ2-5, the V gene TRBV6-6; 8 nucleotides agree with TRBD2. CDR3 nucleotide sequence: TGTGCCAGCAGTGGATCGGGGGGGGCGTTAGAGACCCAGTACTTC. This sequence encodes CASSGSGGALETQYF.